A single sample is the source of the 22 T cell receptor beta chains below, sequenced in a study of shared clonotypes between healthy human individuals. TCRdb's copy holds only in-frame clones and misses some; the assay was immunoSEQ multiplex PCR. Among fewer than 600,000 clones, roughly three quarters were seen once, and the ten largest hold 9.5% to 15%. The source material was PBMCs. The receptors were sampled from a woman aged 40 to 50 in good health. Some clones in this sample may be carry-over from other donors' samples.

The CDR3 nucleotides read TGTGCCAGCAGCGGGGGACTAGCGGGATCGGCCGGGGAGCTGTTTTTT. Its protein is CASSGGLAGSAGELFF. J is TRBJ2-2 and V is TRBV7-8, with 13 bases fitting TRBD2. J gave up 6 bases and V 5 bases, and 6 bases lay outside the gene matches. Germline CDR1 is SGHVS and CDR2 is FQNEAQ. There are 16 residues in the CDR3.

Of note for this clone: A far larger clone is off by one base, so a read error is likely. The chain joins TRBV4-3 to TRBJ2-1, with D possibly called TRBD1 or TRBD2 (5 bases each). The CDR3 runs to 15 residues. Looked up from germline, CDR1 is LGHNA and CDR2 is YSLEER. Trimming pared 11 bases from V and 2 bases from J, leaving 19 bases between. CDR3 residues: CAGTQGVGPYNEQFF. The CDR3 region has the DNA TGCGCCGGCACCCAAGGGGTGGGACCCTACAATGAGCAGTTCTTC.

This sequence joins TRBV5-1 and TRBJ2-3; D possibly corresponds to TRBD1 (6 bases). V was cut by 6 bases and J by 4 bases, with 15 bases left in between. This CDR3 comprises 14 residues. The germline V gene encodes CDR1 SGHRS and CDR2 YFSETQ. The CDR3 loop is CASTGQFSADTQYF. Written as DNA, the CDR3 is TGCGCCAGCACGGGACAATTTTCGGCAGATACGCAGTATTTT.

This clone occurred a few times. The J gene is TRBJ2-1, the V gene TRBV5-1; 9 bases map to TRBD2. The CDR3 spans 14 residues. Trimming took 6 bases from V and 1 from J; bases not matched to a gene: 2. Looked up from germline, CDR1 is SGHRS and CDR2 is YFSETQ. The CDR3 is CASTSGNSYNEQFF. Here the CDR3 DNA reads TGCGCCAGCACTAGCGGGAATTCCTACAATGAGCAGTTCTTC.

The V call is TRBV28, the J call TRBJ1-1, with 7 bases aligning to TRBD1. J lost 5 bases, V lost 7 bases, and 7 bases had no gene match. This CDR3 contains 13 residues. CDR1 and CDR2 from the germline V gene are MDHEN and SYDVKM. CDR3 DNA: TGTGCCAGCAAAATTCAGGGGGGGACTGAAGCTTTCTTT. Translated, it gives CASKIQGGTEAFF.

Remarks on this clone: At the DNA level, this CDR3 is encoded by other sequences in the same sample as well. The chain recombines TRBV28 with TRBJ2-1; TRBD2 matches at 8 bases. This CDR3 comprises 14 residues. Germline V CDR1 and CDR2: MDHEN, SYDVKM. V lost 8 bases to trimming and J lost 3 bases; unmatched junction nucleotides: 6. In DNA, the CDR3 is TGTGCCAGCCTCACAAGCGGGAGCTACAATGAGCAGTTCTTC. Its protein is CASLTSGSYNEQFF.

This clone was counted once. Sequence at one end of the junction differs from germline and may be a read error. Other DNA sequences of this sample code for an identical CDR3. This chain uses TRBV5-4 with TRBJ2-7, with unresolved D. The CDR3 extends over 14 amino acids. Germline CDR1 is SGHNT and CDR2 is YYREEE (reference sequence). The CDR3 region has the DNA TGTGCTAGCAGCTTGGTTTCCAGCCCCTACGAGCAGTACTTC. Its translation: CASSLVSSPYEQYF.

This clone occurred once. The CDR3 bases are TGCGCCAGCAGCTTGGCCCCGTCTGGATATGAGCAGTTCTTC. Protein: CASSLAPSGYEQFF. The gene calls are TRBV5-1 and TRBJ2-1; no clear D. CDR3 size: 14 residues. Germline values: CDR1 SGHRS, CDR2 YFSETQ. V was shortened by 0 bases and J by 8 bases, with 12 bases between the two germline ends.

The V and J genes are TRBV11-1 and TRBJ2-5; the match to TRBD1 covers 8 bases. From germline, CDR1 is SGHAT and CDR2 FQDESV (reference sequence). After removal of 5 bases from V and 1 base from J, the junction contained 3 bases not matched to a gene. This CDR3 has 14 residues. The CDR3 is CASSPGQGQETQYF. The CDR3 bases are TGTGCCAGCAGCCCCGGACAGGGCCAAGAGACCCAGTACTTC.

CDR3 sequence: CASSEFGSGQGVGGYTF. The CDR3 nucleotides are TGTGCCAGCAGTGAATTCGGATCCGGGCAGGGCGTGGGGGGCTACACCTTC. This sequence joins TRBV25-1 and TRBJ1-2; TRBD1 might be the D (5 bases). This CDR3 contains 17 residues. CDR1 and CDR2 (germline): MGHDK, SYGVNS. V dropped 1 base and J dropped 8 bases, with 23 bases sitting between them.

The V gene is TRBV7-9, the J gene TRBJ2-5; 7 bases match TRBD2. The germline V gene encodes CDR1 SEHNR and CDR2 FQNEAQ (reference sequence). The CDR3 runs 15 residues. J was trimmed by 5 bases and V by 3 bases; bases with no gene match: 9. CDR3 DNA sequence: TGTGCCAGCAGCTTCCTAGCGGAGGCGGAGGAGACCCAGTACTTC. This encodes CASSFLAEAEETQYF.

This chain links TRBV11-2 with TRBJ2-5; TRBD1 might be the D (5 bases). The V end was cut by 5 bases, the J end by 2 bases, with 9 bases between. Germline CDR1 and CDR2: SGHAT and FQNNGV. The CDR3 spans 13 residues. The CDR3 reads CASSQGNQETQYF. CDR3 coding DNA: TGTGCCAGCAGCCAGGGCAATCAAGAGACCCAGTACTTC.

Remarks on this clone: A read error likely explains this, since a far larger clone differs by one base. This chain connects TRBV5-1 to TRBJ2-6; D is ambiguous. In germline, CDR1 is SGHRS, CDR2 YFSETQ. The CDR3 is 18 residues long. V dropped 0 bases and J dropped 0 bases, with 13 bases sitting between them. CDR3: CASSLGVVNTSGANVLTF. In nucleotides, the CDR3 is TGCGCCAGCAGCTTGGGCGTTGTAAATACCTCTGGGGCCAACGTCCTGACTTTC.

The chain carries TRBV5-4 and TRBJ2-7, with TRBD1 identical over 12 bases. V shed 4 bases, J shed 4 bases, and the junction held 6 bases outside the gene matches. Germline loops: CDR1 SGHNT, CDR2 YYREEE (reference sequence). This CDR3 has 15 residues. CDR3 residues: CASSPPGQGAYEQYF. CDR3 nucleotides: TGTGCCAGCAGCCCCCCGGGACAGGGGGCTTACGAGCAGTACTTC.

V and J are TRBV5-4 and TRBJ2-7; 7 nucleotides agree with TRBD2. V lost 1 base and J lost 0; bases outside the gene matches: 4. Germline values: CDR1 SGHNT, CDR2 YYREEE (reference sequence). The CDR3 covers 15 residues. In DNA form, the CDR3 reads TGTGCCAGCAGCTTGATCCCTAGCGGCTCCTACGAGCAGTACTTC. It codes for CASSLIPSGSYEQYF.

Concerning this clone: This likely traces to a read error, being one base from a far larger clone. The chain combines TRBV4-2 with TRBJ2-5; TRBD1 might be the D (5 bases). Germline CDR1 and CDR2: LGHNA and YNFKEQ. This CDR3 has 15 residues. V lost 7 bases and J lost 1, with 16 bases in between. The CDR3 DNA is TGTGCCAGCAACTCATACTTGACAGTCCAAGAGACCCAGTACTTC. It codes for CASNSYLTVQETQYF.

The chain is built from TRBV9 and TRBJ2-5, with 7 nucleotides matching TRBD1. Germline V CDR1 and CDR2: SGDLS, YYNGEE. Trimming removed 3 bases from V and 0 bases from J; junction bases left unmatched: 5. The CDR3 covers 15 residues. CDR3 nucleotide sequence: TGTGCCAGCAGCGCAGGGGGTAATCACCAAGAGACCCAGTACTTC. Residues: CASSAGGNHQETQYF.

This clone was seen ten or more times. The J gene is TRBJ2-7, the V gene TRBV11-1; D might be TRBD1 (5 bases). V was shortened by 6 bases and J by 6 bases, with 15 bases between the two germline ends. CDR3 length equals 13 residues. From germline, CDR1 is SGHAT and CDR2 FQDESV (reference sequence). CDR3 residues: CASSPGLGPEQYF. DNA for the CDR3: TGTGCCAGCAGTCCAGGGCTGGGGCCCGAGCAGTACTTC.

The CDR3 sequence is CSVTRTDTGELFF. CDR3 nucleotides: TGCAGCGTCACGAGGACGGACACCGGGGAGCTGTTTTTT. The chain combines TRBV29-1 with TRBJ2-2, with D unclear. Germline V CDR1 and CDR2: SQVTM, ANQGSEA. The CDR3 is 13 residues long. V dropped 6 bases and J dropped 3 bases, with 11 bases sitting between them.

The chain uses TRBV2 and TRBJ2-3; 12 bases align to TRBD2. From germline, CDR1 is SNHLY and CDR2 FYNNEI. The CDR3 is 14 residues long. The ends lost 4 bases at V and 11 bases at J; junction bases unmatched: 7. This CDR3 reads CASSAQTSGSGQYF. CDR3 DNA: TGTGCCAGCAGTGCCCAGACTAGCGGGAGCGGGCAGTATTTT.

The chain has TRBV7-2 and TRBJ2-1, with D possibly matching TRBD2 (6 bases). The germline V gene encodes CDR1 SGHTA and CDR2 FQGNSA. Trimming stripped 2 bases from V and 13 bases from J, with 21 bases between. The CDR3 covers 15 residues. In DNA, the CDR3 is TGTGCCAGCAGCTTAAGGCGGGGAACGGGAGTAATCCAGTTCTTC. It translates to CASSLRRGTGVIQFF.

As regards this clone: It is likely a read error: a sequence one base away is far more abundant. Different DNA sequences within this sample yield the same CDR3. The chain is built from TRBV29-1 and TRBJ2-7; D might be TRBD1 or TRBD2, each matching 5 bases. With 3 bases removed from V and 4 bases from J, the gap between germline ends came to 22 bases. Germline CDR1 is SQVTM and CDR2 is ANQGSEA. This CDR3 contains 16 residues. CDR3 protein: CSVDLSIPGRTYEQYF. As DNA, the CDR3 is TGCAGCGTTGACTTATCGATTCCGGGGCGAACTTACGAGCAGTACTTC.